This entry concerns a single TCR beta chain. What it binds is not known. The CDR3 is 12 amino acids. V gave up 4 bases and J gave up 6 bases, with 8 bases separating them. CDR1 and CDR2 from the germline V gene are SGHNT and YYREEE (reference sequence). The sample is drawn from a study of cytomegalovirus exposure and HLA in healthy donors. Researchers ran the PCR with 60 Vbeta and 13 Jbeta primers. Profiled with immunoSEQ multiplex PCR; TCRdb holds only in-frame clones, not every one. The sample has approximately 140,000 clones, 84% seen once; the top ten hold under 3.5%. Findings of the study overall: Most sequenced TCRs were rare (though some public TCRs occurred in many donors). In a later analysis, DRB1 alleles had the most associated TCRs; HLA-C alleles the fewest. The majority of CMV-associated TCR beta chains were reported as apparently HLA-restricted in a later analysis.

The source material was PBMCs. The sequence was collected from a man over 45 in good health and CMV-seronegative. This rearrangement joins TRBV5-4 to TRBJ1-5; a weak D match, TRBD1 (6 bases). The CDR3 region is CASSLDSQPQHF. As DNA, the CDR3 is TGTGCCAGCAGCCTGGACAGTCAGCCCCAGCATTTT. The variable domain in full, completed from reference TRBV5-4 and TRBJ1-5, reads ETGVTQSPTHLIKTRGQQVTLRCSSQSGHNTVSWYQQALGQGPQFIFQYYREEENGRGNFPPRFSGLQFPNYSSELNVNALELDDSALYLCASSLDSQPQHFGDGTRLSIL.